Reported below is one T cell receptor (beta chain). Its antigen is undetermined. Among the donors, all were healthy bone marrow donors. This record belongs to a study of cytomegalovirus exposure and HLA in healthy donors. The CDR3 runs 15 residues. Germline values: CDR1 LNHNV, CDR2 YYDKDF (reference sequence). V was shortened by 1 base and J by 5 bases, with 15 bases between the two germline ends. Study-wide findings and caveats: Per a prior analysis, the majority of TCR beta V segments were productive roughly 90% or roughly 30% of the time. The authors considered a cluster of highly shared sequence variants likely to be a sequencing artifact.

PCR used 60 Vbeta primers and 13 Jbeta primers. Data came from immunoSEQ multiplex PCR; TCRdb stores just in-frame clones and leaves some out. Of about 200,000 clones in the sample, about nine tenths are singletons; the top ten hold about 1%. The sequencing sample was made of PBMCs. This sequence originates from a boy aged 2 to 10 in good health and CMV-seronegative. The V and J genes are TRBV15 and TRBJ2-7; the D gene is possibly TRBD2 (6 bases). DNA for the CDR3: TGTGCCACCAGCAGAGGCGGTAGCCGGGGGAACGAGCAGTACTTC. Translated: CATSRGGSRGNEQYF.